This is a list of T cell receptor beta chains from one sample in a study of blood T cells in healthy people across ages. TCRdb reprocessed the 5' RACE reads via MiXCR and lists one record per CDR3 protein. The repertoire consists of around 800,000 distinct CDR3 sequences, with roughly 44% occurring once and the leading ten covering around 21%. The specimen sequenced was blood. These receptor sequences come from a man in his 60s in good health. The CDR3 runs from the conserved cysteine through the conserved F or W. The order of the fields is CDR3 protein, clone size, J gene, V gene. Size is stated for part of the rows, as once, few or many counts, or as a class when the clone is expanded.

CDR3: CAWSVTGRTEAFF
size: -
J: TRBJ1-1
V: TRBV30

CDR3: CASSQTGFEQFF
size: few
J: TRBJ2-1
V: TRBV14

CDR3: CAWSSQGGVKLFF
size: -
J: TRBJ1-4
V: TRBV30

CDR3: CSVEFLRTGWAGELFF
size: -
J: TRBJ2-2
V: TRBV29-1

CDR3: CSATFSTDTQYF
size: -
J: TRBJ2-3
V: TRBV20-1

CDR3: CASSPYVDEQFF
size: many
J: TRBJ2-1
V: TRBV6-6

CDR3: CASSLDRGTSGENYEQYF
size: few
J: TRBJ2-7
V: TRBV7-2

CDR3: CASSKGLASNEQFF
size: -
J: TRBJ2-1
V: TRBV6-5

CDR3: CSASGGYYNEQFF
size: -
J: TRBJ2-1
V: TRBV20-1

CDR3: CASSRPGQGRNEQYF
size: -
J: TRBJ2-7
V: TRBV27

CDR3: CPSSFNLNEQFF
size: -
J: TRBJ2-1
V: TRBV27

CDR3: CASSYALSNTGELFF
size: -
J: TRBJ2-2
V: TRBV6-2/TRBV6-3

CDR3: CASSLEGRRETQYF
size: few
J: TRBJ2-5
V: TRBV7-2

CDR3: CASSQGPPAGNFAYEQYF
size: many
J: TRBJ2-7
V: TRBV4-3

CDR3: CSGRTSGAEWQYF
size: -
J: TRBJ2-7
V: TRBV20-1

CDR3: CASSIYRDSRKETQYF
size: few
J: -
V: TRBV7-9

CDR3: CASSYPGTHQDEQFF
size: -
J: TRBJ2-1
V: TRBV6-6

CDR3: CASRAGTNTGELFF
size: few
J: TRBJ2-2
V: TRBV12-3/TRBV12-4

CDR3: CASREGGIDEQYF
size: -
J: TRBJ2-7
V: TRBV11-2

CDR3: CSARRPGDTANYGYTF
size: -
J: TRBJ1-2
V: TRBV20-1

CDR3: CASSQDGPRQGFSYNSPLHF
size: -
J: TRBJ1-6
V: TRBV4-1

CDR3: CASTSEGNYEQYF
size: few
J: TRBJ2-7
V: TRBV28

CDR3: CASSPRPGTKRSRELFF
size: -
J: TRBJ2-2
V: TRBV3-1

CDR3: CASSQDTGTGADEQYF
size: few
J: TRBJ2-7
V: TRBV3-1

CDR3: CASSNTGTRVQFF
size: few
J: TRBJ2-1
V: TRBV14

CDR3: CASGFGGQGYEQYF
size: -
J: TRBJ2-7
V: TRBV5-1

CDR3: CASSEARVYQETQYF
size: -
J: TRBJ2-5
V: TRBV6-1

CDR3: CASSKGLATDTQYF
size: -
J: TRBJ2-3
V: TRBV5-6

CDR3: CASSQEFVGGNYGYTF
size: few
J: TRBJ1-2
V: TRBV4-3

CDR3: CASSGFGNRGDNEQYF
size: -
J: TRBJ2-7
V: TRBV25-1

CDR3: CSAKEGQGPYEQYF
size: -
J: TRBJ2-7
V: TRBV20-1

CDR3: CASSLTGSSSFSNQPQHF
size: -
J: TRBJ1-5
V: TRBV7-2

CDR3: CASSNQGRGQETQYF
size: few
J: TRBJ2-5
V: TRBV28